The 31 T cell receptor beta chains given below trace back to one sample, sequenced in a study of cytomegalovirus exposure and HLA in healthy donors. A multiplex PCR was run with 60 Vbeta primers and 13 Jbeta primers. The table came from immunoSEQ multiplex PCR; TCRdb's copy has only in-frame clones and leaves some out. The sample shows about 150,000 clones, roughly 78% of them seen only once. Sequenced sample: PBMCs. These receptors were collected from a man aged 45-65 years in good health and CMV-seropositive.

A remark on this clone: Other DNA sequences of this sample code for an identical CDR3. The chain combines TRBV5-1 with TRBJ2-3, with 8 bases lining up with TRBD2. This CDR3 spans 14 amino acids. Trimming at V came to 5 bases and at J to 4 bases, leaving 6 bases not matched to a gene. The germline CDR1 and CDR2 sequences are SGHRS and YFSETQ. This CDR3 reads CASSPGGGSDTQYF. The CDR3 nucleotides read TGCGCCAGCAGTCCGGGAGGGGGATCAGATACGCAGTATTTT.

In this sample, this clone turned up a few times. The chain links TRBV4-1 to TRBJ2-7; 8 nucleotides align to TRBD1. CDR3 size: 14 residues. Germline V gene data show CDR1 as MGHRA and CDR2 as YSYEKL. J lost 2 bases, V lost 4 bases, and 4 bases had no gene match. In DNA, the CDR3 is TGCGCCAGCAGCCCGGACAGGGACCCCTACGAGCAGTACTTC. It codes for CASSPDRDPYEQYF.

The genes are TRBV14 and TRBJ1-1; 11 nucleotides agree with TRBD1. The CDR3 loop spans 14 amino acids. V gave up 4 bases and J gave up 4 bases; unmatched junction bases: 2. Germline assignment: CDR1 SGHDN and CDR2 FVKESK. The CDR3 DNA sequence: TGTGCCAGCAGCCCGGGACAGGGGGGCACTGAAGCTTTCTTT. Translation: CASSPGQGGTEAFF.

This sequence joins TRBV6-1 and TRBJ1-3, with D maybe TRBD1 (6 bases). Germline V gene sequence: CDR1 MNHNS, CDR2 SASEGT. V was cut by 1 base and J by 4 bases, with 11 bases left in between. The CDR3 is made up of 15 amino acids. The CDR3 region is CASSEEQGSGNTIYF. Here the CDR3 DNA reads TGTGCCAGCAGTGAAGAACAGGGTTCCGGAAACACCATATATTTT.

This CDR3 is CAWSLLDTQYF. The CDR3 DNA reads TGTGCCTGGAGTTTACTGGATACGCAGTATTTT. This rearrangement joins TRBV30 to TRBJ2-3; D call uncertain. The CDR3 runs to 11 residues. V was clipped by 2 bases and J by 6 bases, with 6 bases between them. Germline CDR1 is GTSNPN and CDR2 is SVGIG (reference sequence). Combining the CDR3 with reference TRBV30 and TRBJ2-3 gives the whole variable domain SQTIHQWPATLVQPVGSPLSLECTVEGTSNPNLYWYRQAAGRGLQLLFYSVGIGQISSEVPQNLSASRPQDRQFILSSKKLLLSDSGFYLCAWSLLDTQYFGPGTRLTVL.

In DNA, the CDR3 is TGTGCCAGCCTAGGTTCAACCACTGAAGCTTTCTTT. It translates to CASLGSTTEAFF. The J gene is TRBJ1-1, the V gene TRBV6-1; D is unresolved. The CDR3 is 12 amino acids. Germline V lookup: CDR1 MNHNS, CDR2 SASEGT. The V gene lost 8 bases and the J gene lost 4 bases, with 11 bases spanning the gap.

This chain joins TRBV18 and TRBJ2-3; tentatively, D is TRBD1 (5 bases). Trimming took off 2 bases at V and 4 bases at J, with 16 bases between the two ends. Germline loops: CDR1 KGHSH, CDR2 LQKENI. The length of the CDR3 is 16 residues. CDR3 in DNA: TGTGCCAGCTCACCATCAGTCCCAGGGCAGGCAGATACGCAGTATTTT. Its translation is CASSPSVPGQADTQYF.

The rearrangement joins TRBV5-1 to TRBJ2-7; possible D gene TRBD1, 5 bases. CDR1 SGHRS and CDR2 YFSETQ come from the germline V gene. Trimming left V 2 bases short and J 3 bases short, with 12 bases between. The CDR3 spans 14 residues. CDR3 coding DNA: TGCGCCAGCAGCTTTAAAAGGGGATACTACGAGCAGTACTTC. Its protein is CASSFKRGYYEQYF.

The V call is TRBV9, the J call TRBJ1-3; D is undetermined. There are 18 residues in the CDR3. CDR1 is SGDLS, CDR2 YYNGEE, per germline. Trimming stripped 4 bases from V and 0 bases from J, with 20 bases between. The chain's CDR3 is CASSSGGGLPLSGNTIYF. CDR3 nucleotides: TGTGCCAGCAGCTCAGGTGGCGGACTACCTCTCTCTGGAAACACCATATATTTT.

The V call is TRBV7-6, the J call TRBJ1-2; the D is unclear. V was clipped by 4 bases and J by 0 bases, with 6 bases between them. CDR1 and CDR2 (germline): SGHVS, FNYEAQ. The CDR3 runs 13 residues. The chain's CDR3 is CASSSLSNYGYTF. The CDR3 nucleotides read TGTGCCAGCAGCTCCCTATCTAACTATGGCTACACCTTC.

As to this clone: Compared with germline, one end of the junction differs, possibly owing to a read error. This chain links TRBV7-7 with TRBJ2-5; 9 nucleotides line up with TRBD2. The assigned J gene may be wrong: the sequence end matches TRBJ2-7 better. The CDR3 covers 13 residues. Germline CDR1 and CDR2: SSHAT and FNYEAQ (reference sequence). The CDR3 DNA reads TGTGCTAGCAGCTTAGGGCGGGAGGGCGAGCAGTACTTC. Its translation is CASSLGREGEQYF.

This chain connects TRBV30 to TRBJ2-2, with D perhaps TRBD1 (5 bases). V was pared by 0 bases and J by 1 base, with 18 bases between. Germline V gene data show CDR1 as GTSNPN and CDR2 as SVGIG (reference sequence). This CDR3 has 18 residues. CDR3 region: CAWSVRSLLGVNTGELFF. DNA of the CDR3: TGTGCCTGGAGTGTACGGAGCCTCCTAGGGGTGAACACCGGGGAGCTGTTTTTT.

This clone was counted between two and nine times. The chain employs TRBV10-3 and TRBJ1-2, with D unresolved. CDR3 length equals 18 residues. The germline gives CDR1 ENHRY, CDR2 SYGVKD. V gave up 2 bases and J gave up 4 bases, with 23 bases separating them. DNA for the CDR3: TGTGCCATCAGTGAGGAGAGAGGTGCCTTGAAACCATCCTATGGCTACACCTTC. It codes for CAISEERGALKPSYGYTF.

This clone was picked up one time. The V gene is TRBV5-1, the J gene TRBJ2-1; maybe TRBD2 (6 bases). Per the germline V gene, CDR1 is SGHRS and CDR2 is YFSETQ. The CDR3 has 16 residues. V lost 0 bases, J lost 0 bases, and 10 bases lay in between. CDR3: CASSLVGTPSYNEQFF. The CDR3 DNA follows: TGCGCCAGCAGCTTGGTAGGGACTCCCTCCTACAATGAGCAGTTCTTC.

The chain carries TRBV7-9 and TRBJ1-2; TRBD1 agrees at 12 bases. The CDR3 totals 15 residues. Germline V CDR1 and CDR2: SEHNR, FQNEAQ (reference sequence). The J segment lost 7 bases and the V segment lost 3 bases, leaving 6 bases of the junction unmatched. CDR3 residues: CASSFWDRGPCGYTF. The CDR3 DNA is TGTGCCAGCAGCTTTTGGGACAGGGGGCCGTGTGGCTACACCTTC.

The chain is built from TRBV19 and TRBJ2-7; weak D call: TRBD1 (6 bases). The ends were cut back, 6 bases at V and 3 bases at J, with 9 bases in the middle. The CDR3 covers 12 residues. The V gene's germline CDR1 is LNHDA and CDR2 SQIVND (reference sequence). The CDR3: CASSKDSYEQYF. CDR3 in DNA: TGTGCCAGTAGCAAGGACAGCTACGAGCAGTACTTC.

The chain uses TRBV2 and TRBJ2-5, with 10 nucleotides matching TRBD2. The CDR3 spans 14 residues. CDR1 and CDR2 (germline): SNHLY, FYNNEI. V dropped 7 bases and J dropped 7; count of bases not matched to a gene: 9. The CDR3 spells CASTDSGGVGTQYF. DNA for the CDR3: TGTGCCAGCACCGACAGCGGGGGGGTAGGGACCCAGTACTTC.

V gene TRBV5-1 combines with J gene TRBJ2-5; 7 positions match TRBD1. The CDR3 contains 14 residues. CDR1 is SGHRS and CDR2 is YFSETQ in the germline V gene. V gave up 7 bases and J gave up 4 bases; unmatched junction bases: 10. DNA for the CDR3: TGCGCCAGCGTAAGACAGGGTTTGGGAGAGACCCAGTACTTC. This sequence encodes CASVRQGLGETQYF.

The gene calls are TRBV5-6 and TRBJ2-7; TRBD2 agrees at 7 bases. Germline V gene data show CDR1 as SGHDT and CDR2 as YYEEEE. The CDR3 covers 14 residues. The junction had 8 bases not matched to a gene; V was cut back by 5 bases and J by 3 bases. CDR3 protein: CASSLPGGHYEQYF. The CDR3 DNA is TGTGCCAGCAGTCTTCCGGGAGGCCACTACGAGCAGTACTTC.

V usage is TRBV5-4 and J usage is TRBJ2-7; the match to TRBD2 covers 7 bases. Trimming at V came to 0 bases and at J to 5 bases, leaving 8 bases not matched to a gene. This CDR3 comprises 15 residues. CDR1 is SGHNT, CDR2 YYREEE, per germline (reference sequence). Here the CDR3 DNA reads TGTGCCAGCAGCTTGGATATCCGGGAGGTTGACGAGCAGTACTTC. Protein: CASSLDIREVDEQYF.

The J gene is TRBJ2-7, the V gene TRBV11-2; 10 bases align to TRBD2. This CDR3 comprises 16 residues. V was clipped by 5 bases and J by 2 bases; unmatched bases: 9. Germline lookup yields CDR1 SGHAT and CDR2 FQNNGV. As DNA, the CDR3 is TGTGCCAGCAGCCCGCAGGGACTAGCGCTAACCTACGAGCAGTACTTC. Protein sequence: CASSPQGLALTYEQYF.

This chain links TRBV7-8 with TRBJ1-2, with D hard to call. The length of the CDR3 is 14 residues. Trimming shortened V by 1 base and J by 4 bases, and 10 bases separated the two germline ends. Germline V gene sequence: CDR1 SGHVS, CDR2 FQNEAQ. The CDR3 bases are TGTGCCAGCAGCTTAGGAGGTGCTCCCTATGGCTACACCTTC. Its protein product is CASSLGGAPYGYTF.

V and J are TRBV11-2 and TRBJ2-1, with D perhaps TRBD2 (5 bases). V dropped 3 bases and J dropped 1 base, with 10 bases sitting between them. The CDR3 sequence is 15 residues long. Germline assignment: CDR1 SGHAT and CDR2 FQNNGV. CDR3 loop: CASSFLAQSYNEQFF. The CDR3, as DNA: TGTGCCAGCAGCTTCCTAGCTCAGTCCTACAATGAGCAGTTCTTC.

This clone was observed once. The rearrangement links TRBV5-4 to TRBJ2-3, with TRBD2 matching over 8 bases. V was clipped by 2 bases and J by 6 bases; unmatched bases: 2. The CDR3 loop spans 13 amino acids. The germline V gene has CDR1 SGHNT and CDR2 YYREEE (reference sequence). The CDR3 DNA is TGTGCCAGCAGCTTTAGCGGGACGGATACGCAGTATTTT. The encoded protein is CASSFSGTDTQYF.

This rearrangement joins TRBV5-1 to TRBJ1-4, with D tentatively TRBD1 (5 bases). Germline CDR1 SGHRS, CDR2 YFSETQ. V was pared by 2 bases and J by 5 bases, with 10 bases between. The length of the CDR3 is 14 residues. The CDR3 loop reads CASSLAGPNEKLFF. The DNA of the CDR3 is TGCGCCAGCAGCTTAGCAGGGCCAAATGAAAAACTGTTTTTT. Based on the CDR3 plus reference TRBV5-1 and TRBJ1-4, the full variable domain is KAGVTQTPRYLIKTRGQQVTLSCSPISGHRSVSWYQQTPGQGLQFLFEYFSETQRNKGNFPGRFSGRQFSNSRSEMNVSTLELGDSALYLCASSLAGPNEKLFFGSGTQLSVL.

The sample holds one count of this clone. The chain employs TRBV5-4 and TRBJ2-3; possibly TRBD1 for D (5 bases). Germline loops: CDR1 SGHNT, CDR2 YYREEE (reference sequence). V was clipped by 0 bases and J by 1 base, with 6 bases between them. This CDR3 has 14 residues. As DNA, the CDR3 is TGTGCCAGCAGCTTGGGACAGCGCACAGATACGCAGTATTTT. Translated: CASSLGQRTDTQYF.

The chain links TRBV5-1 to TRBJ1-5; 8 positions agree with TRBD1. Unmatched junction bases numbered 16, after V lost 2 bases and J lost 0 bases. This CDR3 contains 20 residues. The germline gives CDR1 SGHRS, CDR2 YFSETQ. As DNA, the CDR3 is TGCGCCAGCAGCTTAGAACCGACAGGGGCCGCGGGGTATAGCAATCAGCCCCAGCATTTT. Translated: CASSLEPTGAAGYSNQPQHF.

The genes are TRBV6-5 and TRBJ2-5; weak D call: TRBD1 (6 bases). Germline CDR1 reads MNHEY; CDR2 reads SVGAGI. This CDR3 comprises 14 residues. Trimming stripped 6 bases from V and 0 bases from J, with 11 bases between. CDR3 sequence (DNA): TGTGCCAGCAGCCCGACAGGCTACCAAGAGACCCAGTACTTC. Amino acids: CASSPTGYQETQYF.

The J gene is TRBJ2-6, the V gene TRBV11-2; D is possibly TRBD2 (6 bases). Per the germline V gene, CDR1 is SGHAT and CDR2 is FQNNGV. This CDR3 comprises 18 residues. Trimming took 3 bases from V and 0 from J, leaving 15 bases between them. The CDR3 sequence: CASSFLAVEGSGANVLTF. CDR3 DNA sequence: TGTGCCAGCAGCTTTCTGGCCGTGGAGGGCTCTGGGGCCAACGTCCTGACTTTC.

The V and J genes are TRBV7-2 and TRBJ1-5; D gene ambiguous. V was trimmed by 5 bases and J by 6 bases, leaving 11 bases between them. CDR3 length: 13 residues. Germline CDR1 reads SGHTA; CDR2 reads FQGNSA. CDR3 region: CASSPPSGQPQHF. The CDR3 nucleotides are TGTGCCAGCAGCCCGCCCTCGGGTCAGCCCCAGCATTTT.

This clone was picked up a small number of times. The J gene is TRBJ2-7, the V gene TRBV11-3, with D possibly being TRBD2 (5 bases). From germline, CDR1 is SGHNT and CDR2 YENEEA. V was shortened by 7 bases and J by 6 bases, with 19 bases between the two germline ends. The CDR3 runs 14 residues. CDR3 bases: TGTGCCAGCACCAGTCGGGAAGTCGTCGGCGAGCAGTACTTC. Translated, it gives CASTSREVVGEQYF.